The sequence of this T cell receptor (beta chain) was determined in a study of blood T cell repertoires in COVID-19. As for the study in general: PBMCs, B-cell-depleted T cells, or T cells provided the cDNA or gDNA that made up the material.

Original handling: Reference gene primer amplification gave estimated nucleated cell counts. Here immunoSEQ multiplex PCR was the method, and the copy in TCRdb shows in-frame clones only, minus some. The DNA gave D and trimming, while V, J and clone size come from that table. Of 200,000 to 300,000 clones listed, 90% are singletons. Germline CDR1 and CDR2: KGHSH and LQKENI. V lost 5 bases, J lost 5 bases, and 9 bases stayed unmatched. The CDR3 is 15 amino acids. The study drew participants aged about 18 to 90 years from 20 to 30 US areas. Those designated as exposed participants met a COVID-19 case within 2 weeks before study entry.

The TCR comes from a man between 45 and 60 years old who had been exposed to COVID-19. Input material: PBMCs or T cells enriched from blood (not recorded which). The chain employs TRBV18 and TRBJ2-1, with 7 bases that match TRBD2. The CDR3 DNA is TGTGCCAGCTCAGACCGGACTAGGTTGGACAATGAGCAGTTCTTC. This encodes CASSDRTRLDNEQFF.